The 31 T cell receptor beta chains below all came from one sample that was sequenced in a study of cytomegalovirus exposure and HLA in healthy donors. In the PCR, 60 Vbeta and 13 Jbeta primers were used. Libraries were prepared by immunoSEQ multiplex PCR; TCRdb keeps only in-frame clonotypes and omits some of them. Of under 200,000 clones listed, 65% to 90% are singletons. Sequencing used PBMCs. These receptors all stem from a man aged 50 to 59 in good health and CMV-seropositive.

This clone occurred a few times. This chain uses TRBV9 with TRBJ1-2, with D maybe TRBD1 (5 bases). CDR3 length: 11 amino acids. Germline V lookup: CDR1 SGDLS, CDR2 YYNGEE. With 7 bases removed from V and 7 bases from J, the gap between germline ends came to 11 bases. The DNA of the CDR3 is TGTGCCAGCGCAGCAGGGTTTGGCTACACCTTC. This codes for CASAAGFGYTF.

This clone was found once. The chain uses TRBV4-2 and TRBJ2-7, with 7 bases that match TRBD2. V lost 1 base and J lost 2; bases outside the gene matches: 5. Looked up from germline, CDR1 is LGHNA and CDR2 is YNFKEQ. The CDR3 has 15 amino acids. This chain's CDR3 is CASSQAGGRTYEQYF. The CDR3 DNA reads TGTGCCAGCAGCCAAGCGGGGGGTCGAACCTACGAGCAGTACTTC.

The chain couples TRBV7-6 to TRBJ1-2; maybe TRBD1 (6 bases). Germline CDR1 and CDR2: SGHVS and FNYEAQ. Trimming shortened V by 1 base and J by 2 bases, and 14 bases separated the two germline ends. This CDR3 is 16 amino acids long. The CDR3 loop is CASSLEAGGLNYGYTF. CDR3 bases: TGTGCCAGCAGCTTAGAGGCGGGGGGCCTCAACTATGGCTACACCTTC.

The chain couples TRBV6-5 to TRBJ2-3; weak D call: TRBD2 (6 bases). The V gene's germline CDR1 is MNHEY and CDR2 SVGAGI. Between the trimmed V and J ends, which lost 6 bases and 8 bases, there was a span of 9 bases. This CDR3 has 11 residues. CDR3 sequence: CASSQGGTQYF. The CDR3 bases are TGTGCCAGCAGCCAGGGAGGTACGCAGTATTTT.

The chain recombines TRBV5-1 with TRBJ1-2; TRBD1 matches at 11 bases. Germline lookup yields CDR1 SGHRS and CDR2 YFSETQ. After removal of 0 bases from V and 5 bases from J, the junction contained 3 bases not matched to a gene. The CDR3 loop spans 15 amino acids. The CDR3 sequence: CASSLEGDRGYGYTF. CDR3 coding DNA: TGCGCCAGCAGCTTGGAAGGGGACAGGGGGTATGGCTACACCTTC.

This CDR3 is CASSGSGNTIYF. The DNA for the CDR3 is TGTGCCAGCAGCGGGAGTGGAAACACCATATATTTT. J is TRBJ1-3 and V is TRBV4-2; D is unclear. This CDR3 comprises 12 residues. Germline V CDR1 and CDR2: LGHNA, YNFKEQ. V gave up 5 bases and J gave up 3 bases, with 5 bases separating them.

This chain uses TRBV25-1 with TRBJ2-2; D is possibly TRBD1 (5 bases). The CDR3 spans 15 residues. The germline V gene has CDR1 MGHDK and CDR2 SYGVNS. The V gene lost 7 bases and the J gene lost 2 bases, with 14 bases spanning the gap. The CDR3 sequence is CASKALGENTGELFF. The CDR3 coding sequence is TGTGCCAGCAAAGCATTAGGGGAAAACACCGGGGAGCTGTTTTTT. The full variable domain, its missing parts supplied by reference TRBV25-1 and TRBJ2-2, is EADIYQTPRYLVIGTGKKITLECSQTMGHDKMYWYQQDPGMELHLIHYSYGVNSTEKGDLSSESTVSRIRTEHFPLTLESARPSHTSQYLCASKALGENTGELFFGEGSRLTVL.

This clone was recorded once. The CDR3 DNA sequence: TGTGCCAGCAGCTTCTCGACAGGCCAGTCTGGGGCCAACGTCCTGACTTTC. Its protein product is CASSFSTGQSGANVLTF. The rearrangement joins TRBV7-8 to TRBJ2-6; tentative D call: TRBD1 (6 bases). The CDR3 is 17 amino acids. Germline V gene data show CDR1 as SGHVS and CDR2 as FQNEAQ. V lost 3 bases and J 1 base, leaving 13 bases between the germline ends.

The CDR3 loop is CASSGATGNTEAFF. For the CDR3, the DNA is TGTGCCAGCAGTGGGGCCACAGGGAACACTGAAGCTTTCTTT. This chain uses TRBV2 with TRBJ1-1; D may be TRBD1 (5 bases). The CDR3 has 14 amino acids. Germline CDR1 is SNHLY and CDR2 is FYNNEI. V shed 4 bases and J shed 1 base, with 10 bases lying between them.

This clone appeared once. This sequence joins TRBV11-2 and TRBJ1-1; no firm D call. The V and J ends lost 1 base and 7 bases respectively, with 13 bases between them. The CDR3 has 14 residues. The germline CDR1 and CDR2 sequences are SGHAT and FQNNGV. Here the CDR3 reads CASSLAGSGNEAFF. The CDR3 DNA follows: TGTGCCAGCAGCTTAGCCGGGAGTGGAAATGAAGCTTTCTTT.

This chain links TRBV5-1 with TRBJ2-3; TRBD1 matches at 11 bases. The CDR3 has 15 amino acids. V gave up 4 bases and J gave up 4 bases; unmatched junction bases: 5. Germline CDR1 reads SGHRS; CDR2 reads YFSETQ. The CDR3 bases are TGCGCCAGCAGCGCGGGGACAGGGGGTGCAGATACGCAGTATTTT. It specifies CASSAGTGGADTQYF.

The chain recombines TRBV11-1 with TRBJ1-1, with 10 positions matching TRBD1. The V gene's germline CDR1 is SGHAT and CDR2 FQDESV (reference sequence). Trimming at V came to 1 base and at J to 4 bases, leaving 3 bases not matched to a gene. CDR3 length: 15 amino acids. CDR3 region: CASSLDRTGGTEAFF. CDR3 DNA: TGTGCCAGCAGCTTAGATCGGACAGGGGGCACTGAAGCTTTCTTT.

Only one count was recorded for this clone. The V gene is TRBV7-3, the J gene TRBJ2-1; D perhaps matches TRBD2 (6 bases). This CDR3 contains 14 residues. CDR1 is SGHTA and CDR2 is FQGTGA in the germline V gene. Trimming removed 0 bases from V and 3 bases from J, with 6 bases in between. CDR3 sequence reads: CASSLTGGYNEQFF. DNA for the CDR3: TGTGCCAGCAGCTTAACGGGGGGCTACAATGAGCAGTTCTTC.

The chain has TRBV2 and TRBJ2-7; 10 bases map to TRBD2. After removal of 5 bases from V and 0 bases from J, the junction contained 1 base not matched to a gene. The CDR3 covers 14 residues. Germline V CDR1 and CDR2: SNHLY, FYNNEI. CDR3 in DNA: TGTGCCAGCAGTTCTAGCGGGAGCTCCTACGAGCAGTACGTC. Translating gives CASSSSGSSYEQYV.

This clone has only a few counts. The rearrangement links TRBV7-9 to TRBJ1-4; 7 bases are a match to TRBD1. Germline trimming cut 3 bases from V and 8 bases from J; bases unmatched to any gene: 6. This CDR3 has 14 residues. Germline V gene sequence: CDR1 SEHNR, CDR2 FQNEAQ (reference sequence). CDR3 protein: CASSFEGGLEKLFF. The CDR3 bases are TGTGCCAGCAGCTTTGAAGGGGGCCTGGAAAAACTGTTTTTT.

This clone was seen once. This chain links TRBV6-1 with TRBJ2-7, with D maybe TRBD2 (5 bases). From germline, CDR1 is MNHNS and CDR2 SASEGT. The CDR3 contains 13 residues. The ends were cut back, 6 bases at V and 2 bases at J, with 11 bases in the middle. This CDR3 is CASRIRGPYEQYF. CDR3 DNA: TGTGCCAGCAGGATCCGGGGTCCCTACGAGCAGTACTTC.

This clone was picked up a small number of times. The J gene is TRBJ1-5, the V gene TRBV9; possibly TRBD1 for D (5 bases). Trimming shortened V by 0 bases and J by 2 bases, and 6 bases separated the two germline ends. Germline V gene data show CDR1 as SGDLS and CDR2 as YYNGEE. CDR3 size: 14 residues. The CDR3 here is CASSVGGGNQPQHF. DNA of the CDR3: TGTGCCAGCAGCGTAGGGGGGGGCAATCAGCCCCAGCATTTT.

This chain uses TRBV15 with TRBJ2-5; 8 positions agree with TRBD2. The germline CDR1 and CDR2 sequences are LNHNV and YYDKDF (reference sequence). V lost 2 bases, J lost 4 bases, and 12 bases stayed unmatched. The CDR3 is 17 amino acids. CDR3 sequence: CATSRQGGRGVAETQYF. As DNA, the CDR3 is TGTGCCACCAGCAGACAAGGTGGGCGGGGGGTCGCAGAGACCCAGTACTTC. The variable domain in full, completed from reference TRBV15 and TRBJ2-5, reads DAMVIQNPRYQVTQFGKPVTLSCSQTLNHNVMYWYQQKSSQAPKLLFHYYDKDFNNEADTPDNFQSRRPNTSFCFLDIRSPGLGDTAMYLCATSRQGGRGVAETQYFGPGTRLLVL.

The chain has TRBV4-1 and TRBJ2-7, with D possibly matching TRBD2 (5 bases). V dropped 4 bases and J dropped 0 bases, with 7 bases sitting between them. Germline V gene data show CDR1 as MGHRA and CDR2 as YSYEKL. This CDR3 has 13 residues. The CDR3 DNA sequence: TGCGCCAGCAGCCCGGGGAGCTCCTACGAGCAGTACTTC. Protein sequence: CASSPGSSYEQYF.

The chain is built from TRBV5-1 and TRBJ2-2, with D perhaps matching TRBD1 (6 bases). CDR1 SGHRS and CDR2 YFSETQ come from the germline V gene. The CDR3 runs 15 residues. V was cut by 2 bases and J by 4 bases, with 12 bases left in between. The CDR3 is CASSFAGVGTGELFF. The CDR3 DNA sequence: TGCGCCAGCAGCTTCGCAGGGGTCGGCACCGGGGAGCTGTTTTTT.

This clone was detected only once. The rearrangement links TRBV27 to TRBJ2-7, with D perhaps matching TRBD1 (6 bases). V was clipped by 5 bases and J by 12 bases, with 32 bases between them. CDR3 size: 17 residues. The V gene's germline CDR1 is MNHEY and CDR2 SMNVEV (reference sequence). Here the CDR3 DNA reads TGTGCCAGCAGTCCCCGGGATACAGGGCGGAGCGGAATAGAGACGTACGTC. Translation gives CASSPRDTGRSGIETYV.

This clone was picked up a small number of times. The chain couples TRBV7-9 to TRBJ2-5; a possible D gene is TRBD2 (6 bases). Germline V gives CDR1 SEHNR, CDR2 FQNEAQ (reference sequence). CDR3 size: 14 residues. Trimming pared 6 bases from V and 2 bases from J, leaving 13 bases between. The CDR3 loop is CASRAPGVQETQYF. CDR3 nucleotide sequence: TGTGCCAGCAGGGCCCCGGGGGTTCAAGAGACCCAGTACTTC. Drawing the rest from reference TRBV7-9 and TRBJ2-5, the complete variable domain is DTGVSQNPRHKITKRGQNVTFRCDPISEHNRLYWYRQTLGQGPEFLTYFQNEAQLEKSRLLSDRFSAERPKGSFSTLEIQRTEQGDSAMYLCASRAPGVQETQYFGPGTRLLVL.

This rearrangement joins TRBV28 to TRBJ1-4, with D uncertain. The CDR3 loop spans 12 amino acids. Germline CDR1 reads MDHEN; CDR2 reads SYDVKM. The CDR3 reads CASTDPNEKLFF. CDR3 nucleotides: TGTGCGTCCACAGACCCTAATGAAAAACTGTTTTTT. The whole variable domain, filled in from reference TRBV28 and TRBJ1-4, reads DVKVTQSSRYLVKRTGEKVFLECVQDMDHENMFWYRQDPGLGLRLIYFSYDVKMKEKGDIPEGYSVSREKKERFSLILESASTNQTSMYLCASTDPNEKLFFGSGTQLSVL.

The J gene is TRBJ2-3, the V gene TRBV19, with TRBD2 matching over 8 bases. With V trimmed by 7 bases and J by 4 bases, 10 bases remained unmatched. Germline CDR1 and CDR2: LNHDA and SQIVND (reference sequence). The CDR3 covers 15 residues. CDR3 sequence (DNA): TGTGCCAGTATGGGAGCGGGAGTAGGTGCAGATACGCAGTATTTT. It encodes CASMGAGVGADTQYF.

The gene calls are TRBV5-1 and TRBJ2-6; 7 bases fit TRBD1. The J segment lost 0 bases and the V segment lost 1 base, leaving 1 base of the junction unmatched. Germline CDR1 reads SGHRS; CDR2 reads YFSETQ. The CDR3 spans 16 residues. The CDR3 region is CASSLSGGSGANVLTF. The CDR3 DNA reads TGCGCCAGCAGCTTGTCAGGGGGCTCTGGGGCCAACGTCCTGACTTTC.

V gene TRBV7-9 combines with J gene TRBJ2-2, with TRBD2 matching over 8 bases. V shed 2 bases, J shed 1 base, and the junction held 6 bases outside the gene matches. CDR1 and CDR2 (germline): SEHNR, FQNEAQ (reference sequence). CDR3 length equals 17 residues. The CDR3 region is CASSLTGLAGNTGELFF. The CDR3 DNA reads as TGTGCCAGCAGCTTAACAGGTCTAGCGGGGAACACCGGGGAGCTGTTTTTT.

V gene TRBV7-9 combines with J gene TRBJ1-1; D call uncertain. Germline CDR1 is SEHNR and CDR2 is FQNEAQ (reference sequence). Deletions cut 2 bases from V and 0 bases from J, with 10 bases between. The CDR3 contains 15 residues. CDR3 amino acids: CASSLSRFMNTEAFF. Written as DNA, the CDR3 is TGTGCCAGCAGCTTATCACGGTTCATGAACACTGAAGCTTTCTTT.

This clone was observed a handful of times. This chain connects TRBV6-5 to TRBJ2-2; D is uncertain. V shed 0 bases and J shed 7 bases, with 9 bases lying between them. This CDR3 has 14 amino acids. Germline CDR1 is MNHEY and CDR2 is SVGAGI. The CDR3 spells CASSYSAGSGELFF. The CDR3 nucleotides read TGTGCCAGCAGTTACTCGGCAGGTAGCGGGGAGCTGTTTTTT.

This chain's CDR3 is CASSRRIDTGGYTF. CDR3 bases: TGTGCCAGCAGCAGACGGATAGACACTGGTGGCTACACCTTC. The chain is built from TRBV11-2 and TRBJ1-2, with D uncertain. With 5 bases removed from V and 7 bases from J, the gap between germline ends came to 17 bases. Germline-derived CDR1 and CDR2 are SGHAT and FQNNGV. The CDR3 totals 14 residues.

This chain connects TRBV13 to TRBJ1-1; D is ambiguous. Germline loops: CDR1 PRHDT, CDR2 FYEKMQ (reference sequence). The CDR3 covers 12 residues. The V end lost 3 bases, the J end lost 7 bases, and 9 bases lay between the germline ends. The DNA of the CDR3 is TGTGCCAGCAGCTTCCCTCATAGTGAAGCTTTCTTT. Amino acid sequence: CASSFPHSEAFF.

The chain employs TRBV19 and TRBJ1-1; possibly TRBD1 for D (6 bases). The CDR3 extends over 13 amino acids. Between the trimmed V and J ends, which lost 6 bases and 1 base, there was a span of 9 bases. Looked up from germline, CDR1 is LNHDA and CDR2 is SQIVND (reference sequence). The CDR3 here is CASRTGQNTEAFF. The DNA of the CDR3 is TGTGCCAGTAGGACGGGACAGAACACTGAAGCTTTCTTT.